This T cell receptor beta chain was documented in a study of blood T cell repertoires in COVID-19. V was pared by 6 bases and J by 10 bases, with 9 bases between. The CDR3 is made up of 10 amino acids. CDR1 and CDR2 from the germline V gene are SQVTM and ANQGSEA. Produced via immunoSEQ multiplex PCR; TCRdb's table is partial and in-frame only. Of 65,000 to 90,000 clones in the sample, about 72% were seen once. The sequenced sample was peripheral blood. This clonotype was obtained from a man aged 70-80 years with active or convalescent COVID-19. This sequence joins TRBV29-1 and TRBJ1-4; unclear D gene. The CDR3 bases are TGCAGCGTCTTTTCAGGAAAACTGTTTTTT. This codes for CSVFSGKLFF.